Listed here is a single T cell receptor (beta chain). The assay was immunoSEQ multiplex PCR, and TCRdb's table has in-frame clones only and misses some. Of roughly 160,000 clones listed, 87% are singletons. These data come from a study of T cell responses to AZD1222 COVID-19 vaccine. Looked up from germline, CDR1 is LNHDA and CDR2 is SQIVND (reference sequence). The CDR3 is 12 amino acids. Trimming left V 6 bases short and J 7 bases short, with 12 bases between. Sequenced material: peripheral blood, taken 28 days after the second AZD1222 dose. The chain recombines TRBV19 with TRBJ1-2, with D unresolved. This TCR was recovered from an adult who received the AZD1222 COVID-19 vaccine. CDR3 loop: CASRIGRGGYTF. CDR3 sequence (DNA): TGTGCCAGTAGGATCGGCCGGGGTGGCTACACCTTC.